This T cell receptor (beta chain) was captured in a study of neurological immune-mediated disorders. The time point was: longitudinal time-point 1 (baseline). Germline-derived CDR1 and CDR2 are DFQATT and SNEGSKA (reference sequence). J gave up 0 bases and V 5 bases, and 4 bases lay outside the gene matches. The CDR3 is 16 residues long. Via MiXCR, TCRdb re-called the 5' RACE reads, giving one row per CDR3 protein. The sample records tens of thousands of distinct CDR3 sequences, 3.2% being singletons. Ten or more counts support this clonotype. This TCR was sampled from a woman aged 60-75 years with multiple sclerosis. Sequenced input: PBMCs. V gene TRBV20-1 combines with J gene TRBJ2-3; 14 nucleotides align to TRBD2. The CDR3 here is CSAGTSGGLSTDTQYF. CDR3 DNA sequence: TGCAGTGCTGGGACTAGCGGGGGACTTAGCACAGATACGCAGTATTTT.